Each of the 25 T cell receptor beta chains below was sequenced from the same sample in a study of T-cell memory formation after mild COVID-19. TCRdb reprocessed the 5' RACE reads via MiXCR and lists one record per CDR3 protein. This sample has about 430,000 distinct CDR3 sequences, with around 17% found just once. Sequenced material: PBMCs or a T cell subset sorted from them (not recorded which). The receptors were gathered from a man between 18 and 29 years old who had mild COVID-19 (a few samples of this study predate the infection). Cell type and time point are not known.

This clonotype came up many times. The chain has TRBV5-6 and TRBJ2-7, with unresolved D. The germline V gene encodes CDR1 SGHDT and CDR2 YYEEEE. V dropped 1 base and J dropped 9 bases, with 17 bases sitting between them. CDR3 size: 14 residues. CDR3 nucleotide sequence: TGTGCCAGCAGCTTGAACTTCAAGGGCCTGGGGCAGTACTTC. Translating gives CASSLNFKGLGQYF.

The chain joins TRBV6-6 to TRBJ2-3; D not certain. Germline assignment: CDR1 MNHNY and CDR2 SVGAGI (reference sequence). CDR3 length equals 17 residues. The V and J ends lost 8 bases and 0 bases respectively, with 21 bases between them. The chain's CDR3 is CASGSEWGLFSTDTQYF. CDR3 bases: TGTGCCAGCGGGTCGGAGTGGGGTCTCTTTAGCACAGATACGCAGTATTTT.

This chain joins TRBV23-1 and TRBJ2-2; 7 nucleotides match TRBD1. TRBV23-1 is an open reading frame whose function is uncertain. The CDR3 is made up of 15 amino acids. Trimming removed 5 bases from V and 4 bases from J; junction bases left unmatched: 7. The CDR3 protein is CASSSTDRVTGELFF. The CDR3 DNA sequence: TGCGCCAGCAGTTCTACCGACAGGGTCACCGGGGAGCTGTTTTTT.

The chain links TRBV5-1 to TRBJ2-3, with D tentatively TRBD2 (7 bases). The V gene's germline CDR1 is SGHRS and CDR2 YFSETQ. This CDR3 spans 18 amino acids. V was shortened by 0 bases and J by 6 bases, with 23 bases between the two germline ends. CDR3 amino acids: CASSLAAWGGGAADTQYF. The CDR3 nucleotides read TGCGCCAGCAGCTTGGCTGCCTGGGGCGGGGGCGCAGCGGATACGCAGTATTTT.

This clonotype was observed a handful of times. The chain links TRBV2 to TRBJ2-7; D gene uncertain. Trimming cost V 7 bases and J 0 bases, with 7 bases left between them. The length of the CDR3 is 12 residues. The germline V gene encodes CDR1 SNHLY and CDR2 FYNNEI. CDR3 bases: TGTGCCAGCAAGTACAGCTCCTACGAGCAGTACGTC. Amino acid sequence: CASKYSSYEQYV.

This sequence joins TRBV5-1 and TRBJ1-4; no clear D. Germline CDR1 reads SGHRS; CDR2 reads YFSETQ. Trimming removed 4 bases at V and 8 bases at J, with 18 bases between. The CDR3 length is 15 residues. CDR3 nucleotide sequence: TGCGCCAGCAGCCAAACGCGCCCCTGGGGAGAAAAACTGTTTTTT. This gives the protein CASSQTRPWGEKLFF.

The J gene is TRBJ1-1, the V gene TRBV19, with D possibly TRBD1 on 5 matching bases. The V gene's germline CDR1 is LNHDA and CDR2 SQIVND (reference sequence). The CDR3 totals 14 residues. V gave up 3 bases and J gave up 4 bases, with 12 bases separating them. CDR3 protein: CASSIGSRATEAFF. The CDR3 DNA reads TGTGCCAGTAGTATCGGGAGCAGGGCCACTGAAGCTTTCTTT. Together with reference TRBV19 and TRBJ1-1, the CDR3 gives the full variable domain: DGGITQSPKYLFRKEGQNVTLSCEQNLNHDAMYWYRQDPGQGLRLIYYSQIVNDFQKGDIAEGYSVSREKKESFPLTVTSAQKNPTAFYLCASSIGSRATEAFFGQGTRLTVV.

The chain recombines TRBV9 with TRBJ2-7; 7 nucleotides match TRBD2. The V segment lost 4 bases and the J segment 2 bases; nucleotides outside the gene matches: 6. This CDR3 spans 14 amino acids. The germline gives CDR1 SGDLS, CDR2 YYNGEE. Here the CDR3 DNA reads TGTGCCAGCAGCAAGGGCCGGGGGGCCTACGAGCAGTACTTC. Translation: CASSKGRGAYEQYF.

The chain links TRBV7-2 to TRBJ2-3, with 11 bases aligning to TRBD2. The CDR3 has 16 residues. The ends lost 5 bases at V and 2 bases at J; junction bases unmatched: 6. Germline V gene sequence: CDR1 SGHTA, CDR2 FQGNSA. The chain's CDR3 is CASSRGTSGYTDTQYF. The CDR3 DNA reads as TGTGCCAGCAGCCGGGGGACTAGCGGCTACACAGATACGCAGTATTTT. The variable domain in full, completed from reference TRBV7-2 and TRBJ2-3, reads GAGVSQSPSNKVTEKGKDVELRCDPISGHTALYWYRQSLGQGLEFLIYFQGNSAPDKSGLPSDRFSAERTGGSVSTLTIQRTQQEDSAVYLCASSRGTSGYTDTQYFGPGTRLTVL.

This clonotype was detected many times. The rearrangement joins TRBV5-1 to TRBJ1-4; D call uncertain. The ends were cut back, 5 bases at V and 0 bases at J, with 8 bases in the middle. Per germline, CDR1 SGHRS and CDR2 YFSETQ. This CDR3 has 14 residues. CDR3 coding DNA: TGCGCCAGCAGTTACACGTCAACTAATGAAAAACTGTTTTTT. Protein sequence: CASSYTSTNEKLFF.

This clonotype has at least ten counts. The rearrangement links TRBV20-1 to TRBJ2-5; 9 bases line up with TRBD1. Germline trimming cut 3 bases from V and 2 bases from J; bases unmatched to any gene: 7. The CDR3 has 15 residues. In germline, CDR1 is DFQATT, CDR2 SNEGSKA (reference sequence). The CDR3 DNA reads as TGCAGTGCTAGGACGGGACAGGGTCAGCAAGAGACCCAGTACTTC. It specifies CSARTGQGQQETQYF.

This clonotype was recorded a few times. This chain connects TRBV23-1 to TRBJ1-1; perhaps TRBD1 as D (5 bases). TRBV23-1 is flagged as an ORF with uncertain function. The CDR3 is 13 residues long. V was clipped by 9 bases and J by 4 bases, with 15 bases between them. The CDR3 sequence: CARGRRSPTEAFF. The CDR3 nucleotides are TGCGCCAGGGGACGCCGGTCGCCCACTGAAGCTTTCTTT.

In this sample, this clonotype turned up once. V usage is TRBV9 and J usage is TRBJ2-3, with a tentative D call TRBD1 (5 bases). In germline, CDR1 is SGDLS, CDR2 YYNGEE. Trimming cost V 7 bases and J 2 bases, with 17 bases left between them. The CDR3 is 15 amino acids. The DNA of the CDR3 is TGTGCCAGCGGACCGCGTACAGGCCCCACAGATACGCAGTATTTT. This translates into CASGPRTGPTDTQYF.

This clonotype was observed a handful of times. This sequence joins TRBV29-1 and TRBJ2-5; tentatively, D is TRBD1 or TRBD2 (6 bases each). The CDR3 has 13 residues. V gave up 3 bases and J gave up 4 bases, with 12 bases separating them. CDR1 and CDR2 from the germline V gene are SQVTM and ANQGSEA. The CDR3 bases are TGCAGCGTTGAGGAGGGGGGCGGAGAGACCCAGTACTTC. It yields the protein CSVEEGGGETQYF.

This chain connects TRBV5-5 to TRBJ2-7, with a tentative D call TRBD1 (6 bases). V was clipped by 4 bases and J by 4 bases, with 21 bases between them. This CDR3 contains 16 residues. Germline V gene lookup returns CDR1 SGHKS and CDR2 YYEKEE (reference sequence). Written as DNA, the CDR3 is TGTGCCAGCAGCCTGGGGTTGGGCAGGGGACCGTACGAGCAGTACTTC. The encoded protein is CASSLGLGRGPYEQYF.

This clonotype was counted a single time. The rearrangement links TRBV20-1 to TRBJ2-4, with TRBD1 matching over 7 bases. The CDR3 spans 16 residues. Losses at the gene ends were 3 bases for V and 0 bases for J; bases not matched to a gene: 8. In germline, CDR1 is DFQATT, CDR2 SNEGSKA (reference sequence). The CDR3: CSARGDSTLAKNIQYF. CDR3 in DNA: TGCAGTGCTAGGGGGGACAGCACACTAGCCAAAAACATTCAGTACTTC.

This clonotype has a handful of counts. This chain uses TRBV5-1 with TRBJ2-7; maybe TRBD1 (6 bases). Germline-derived CDR1 and CDR2 are SGHRS and YFSETQ. The length of the CDR3 is 14 residues. Trimming shortened V by 4 bases and J by 2 bases, and 13 bases separated the two germline ends. CDR3 sequence: CASSDGQSTYEQYV. In DNA form, the CDR3 reads TGCGCCAGCAGCGACGGACAGTCGACCTACGAGCAGTACGTC.

The rearrangement links TRBV4-2 to TRBJ1-1; D not resolved. The CDR3 runs 14 residues. Germline assignment: CDR1 LGHNA and CDR2 YNFKEQ. V shed 0 bases and J shed 9 bases, with 14 bases lying between them. The CDR3 DNA follows: TGTGCCAGCAGCCAAGAGGTAATAACCTCGCAAGCTTTCTTT. Translated: CASSQEVITSQAFF.

Only a few counts were recorded for this clonotype. The V and J genes are TRBV5-1 and TRBJ1-2; 8 nucleotides line up with TRBD1. The J segment lost 8 bases and the V segment lost 2 bases, leaving 14 bases of the junction unmatched. Germline V lookup: CDR1 SGHRS, CDR2 YFSETQ. The CDR3 totals 16 residues. The CDR3 protein is CASSFIGQGSVDGYTF. The CDR3 nucleotides read TGCGCCAGCAGCTTTATAGGACAGGGAAGTGTGGACGGCTACACCTTC.

The V gene is TRBV11-2, the J gene TRBJ2-3, with 10 bases fitting TRBD2. This CDR3 has 18 residues. Losses at the gene ends were 4 bases for V and 4 bases for J; bases not matched to a gene: 14. Germline CDR1 SGHAT, CDR2 FQNNGV. CDR3 sequence: CASSSDWGSGGLADTQYF. The CDR3 DNA is TGTGCCAGCAGCTCGGATTGGGGTAGCGGGGGGCTAGCAGATACGCAGTATTTT.

This clonotype was seen more than once but under ten times. CDR3 bases: TGTGCCAGCAGCCCGGGGGAAAAGGGGATCCGCTATGATAGGAACACTGAAGCTTTCTTT. Amino acids: CASSPGEKGIRYDRNTEAFF. The chain has TRBV6-5 and TRBJ1-1, with D perhaps TRBD1 (5 bases). The CDR3 is 20 amino acids. V lost 6 bases and J lost 1, with 30 bases in between. Germline V gene data show CDR1 as MNHEY and CDR2 as SVGAGI.

This clonotype was detected only a few times. The chain carries TRBV7-3 and TRBJ2-6, with 10 bases that match TRBD1. V was clipped by 5 bases and J by 2 bases; unmatched bases: 12. This CDR3 spans 19 amino acids. Germline CDR1 is SGHTA and CDR2 is FQGTGA. In nucleotides, the CDR3 is TGTGCCAGCAGCCCCGAGCCGGGACAGGGGTGGGCTGGGGCCAACGTCCTGACTTTC. Its translation is CASSPEPGQGWAGANVLTF.

This clonotype was seen more than once but under ten times. The V and J genes are TRBV20-1 and TRBJ2-1, with a tentative D call TRBD1 (5 bases). The germline V gene encodes CDR1 DFQATT and CDR2 SNEGSKA (reference sequence). The CDR3 length is 13 residues. Trimming pared 5 bases from V and 2 bases from J, leaving 10 bases between. The CDR3 region is CSAQRQTYNEQFF. Written as DNA, the CDR3 is TGCAGTGCTCAACGACAGACCTACAATGAGCAGTTCTTC.

This chain links TRBV15 with TRBJ2-1; TRBD2 is a possible D gene (5 bases). Germline values: CDR1 LNHNV, CDR2 YYDKDF (reference sequence). The CDR3 extends over 15 amino acids. The ends were cut back, 4 bases at V and 0 bases at J, with 10 bases in the middle. In DNA form, the CDR3 reads TGTGCCACCAGCAAAAGTCGGGACTCCTACAATGAGCAGTTCTTC. Its translation is CATSKSRDSYNEQFF.

This clonotype was recorded a few times. The chain recombines TRBV7-8 with TRBJ2-3; 7 bases match TRBD2. The CDR3 has 15 residues. V lost 0 bases, J lost 4 bases, and 4 bases stayed unmatched. CDR1 is SGHVS and CDR2 is FQNEAQ in the germline V gene. CDR3 residues: CASSLAGGFADTQYF. In DNA form, the CDR3 reads TGTGCCAGCAGCTTAGCGGGGGGGTTCGCAGATACGCAGTATTTT.